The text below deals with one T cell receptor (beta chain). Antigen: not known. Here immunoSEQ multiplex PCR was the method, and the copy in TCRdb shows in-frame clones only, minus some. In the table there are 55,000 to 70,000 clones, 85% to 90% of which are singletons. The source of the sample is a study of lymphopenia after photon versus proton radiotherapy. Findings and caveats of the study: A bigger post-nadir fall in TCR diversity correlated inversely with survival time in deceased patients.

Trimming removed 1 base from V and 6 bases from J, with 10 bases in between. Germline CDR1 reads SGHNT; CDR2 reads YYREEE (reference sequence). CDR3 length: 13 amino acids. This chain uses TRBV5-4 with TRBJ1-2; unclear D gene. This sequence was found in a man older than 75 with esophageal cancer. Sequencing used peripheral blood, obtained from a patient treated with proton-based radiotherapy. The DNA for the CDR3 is TGTGCCAGCAGCTTGTCGGCCCGGGATGGCTACACCTTC. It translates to CASSLSARDGYTF.